This TCR beta chain appears in the sequencing data of a study of cytomegalovirus exposure and HLA in healthy donors. Study-wide background: About 180 million T cells yielded 100 million to 130 million unique TCR beta sequences, as an earlier analysis found.

The PCR was carried out with 60 Vbeta primers and 13 Jbeta primers. The repertoire was sequenced with immunoSEQ multiplex PCR; TCRdb's copy has only in-frame clones and lacks some. The sample carries approximately 96,000 clones, less than 85% recorded once. About this clone itself: Its antigen is not identified.

V was trimmed by 5 bases and J by 4 bases, leaving 14 bases between them. Germline CDR1 reads MNHNY; CDR2 reads SVGAGI (reference sequence). This CDR3 spans 14 amino acids. Findings and limits, study-wide: In vitro checks showed that a few CMV-associated chains really do target CMV antigens. CMV serostatus was the only recorded immune exposure for donors. Rarity held for most TCR sequences, but there were some public TCRs that occurred in many donors.

The chain uses TRBV6-6 and TRBJ1-1; TRBD1 might be the D (5 bases). The clonotype comes from a male donor in good health and CMV-seronegative. Sequencing used PBMCs. The CDR3 nucleotides read TGTGCCAGCAGTCCCAGGGCGGGGAGCACTGAAGCTTTCTTT. Translating it yields CASSPRAGSTEAFF.